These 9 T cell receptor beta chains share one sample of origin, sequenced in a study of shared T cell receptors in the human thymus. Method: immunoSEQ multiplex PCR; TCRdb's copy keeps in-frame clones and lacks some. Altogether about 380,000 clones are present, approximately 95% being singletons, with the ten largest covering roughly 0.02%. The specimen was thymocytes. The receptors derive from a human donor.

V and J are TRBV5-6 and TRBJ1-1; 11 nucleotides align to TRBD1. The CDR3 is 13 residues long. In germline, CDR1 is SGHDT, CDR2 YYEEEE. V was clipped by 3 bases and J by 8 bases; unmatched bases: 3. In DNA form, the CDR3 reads TGTGCCAGCAGCTGCCGGGACAGGGGGGAAGCTTTCTTT. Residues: CASSCRDRGEAFF.

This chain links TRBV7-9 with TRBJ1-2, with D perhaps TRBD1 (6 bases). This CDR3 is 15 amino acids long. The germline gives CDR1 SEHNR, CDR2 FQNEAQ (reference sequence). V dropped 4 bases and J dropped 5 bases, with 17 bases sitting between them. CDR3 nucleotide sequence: TGTGCCAGCAGCTCAGACATCACAGGGTGGTATGGCTACACCTTC. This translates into CASSSDITGWYGYTF.

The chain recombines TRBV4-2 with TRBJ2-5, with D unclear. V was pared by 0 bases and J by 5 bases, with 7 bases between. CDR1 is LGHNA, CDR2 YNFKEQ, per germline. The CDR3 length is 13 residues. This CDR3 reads CASSQDSAETQYF. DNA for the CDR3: TGTGCCAGCAGCCAAGATTCGGCGGAGACCCAGTACTTC.

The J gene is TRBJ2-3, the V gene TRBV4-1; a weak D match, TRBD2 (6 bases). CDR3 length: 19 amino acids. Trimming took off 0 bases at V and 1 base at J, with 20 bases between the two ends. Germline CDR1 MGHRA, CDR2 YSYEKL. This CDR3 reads CASSQDRRVGMVGTDTQYF. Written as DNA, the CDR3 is TGCGCCAGCAGCCAAGATAGGAGGGTGGGGATGGTGGGCACAGATACGCAGTATTTT.

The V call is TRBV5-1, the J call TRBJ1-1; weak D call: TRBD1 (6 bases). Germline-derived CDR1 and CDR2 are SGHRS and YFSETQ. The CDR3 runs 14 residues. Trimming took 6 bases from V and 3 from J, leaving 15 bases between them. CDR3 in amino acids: CASTRGDTYTEAFF. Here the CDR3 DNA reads TGCGCCAGCACCCGGGGGGACACGTACACTGAAGCTTTCTTT.

Here the CDR3 DNA reads TGTGCCAGCAGACAAACCCAGCGGTGGGATGAGCAGTTCTTC. Protein product: CASRQTQRWDEQFF. This rearrangement joins TRBV27 to TRBJ2-1; tentatively, D is TRBD2 (5 bases). The CDR3 loop spans 14 amino acids. V lost 6 bases, J lost 8 bases, and 17 bases lay in between. The V gene's germline CDR1 is MNHEY and CDR2 SMNVEV (reference sequence).

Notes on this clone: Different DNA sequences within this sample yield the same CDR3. The CDR3 nucleotides read TGTGCCAGCAGTTCACTCCAGCCCCAGCATTTT. It yields the protein CASSSLQPQHF. The chain is built from TRBV28 and TRBJ1-5; no reliable D call. Germline CDR1 reads MDHEN; CDR2 reads SYDVKM. The CDR3 is 11 amino acids. Trimming removed 4 bases from V and 7 bases from J, with 5 bases in between.

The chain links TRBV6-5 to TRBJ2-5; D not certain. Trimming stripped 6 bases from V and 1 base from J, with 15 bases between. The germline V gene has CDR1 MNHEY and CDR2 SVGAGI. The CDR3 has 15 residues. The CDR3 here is CASSRRLQRQETQYF. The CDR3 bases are TGTGCCAGCAGCCGAAGGTTGCAGCGCCAAGAGACCCAGTACTTC.

The CDR3 DNA reads as TGTGCCAGCTCACCACTCGGCCCTCAGGGGCGCTTTGGAAGCTCCTACGAGCAGTACTTC. This encodes CASSPLGPQGRFGSSYEQYF. The gene calls are TRBV18 and TRBJ2-7; the D gene is possibly TRBD1 (6 bases). From germline, CDR1 is KGHSH and CDR2 LQKENI. The CDR3 sequence is 20 residues long. The germline V and J ends were trimmed by 1 base and 0 bases, with 25 bases remaining between them.